Listed here is a single T cell receptor (beta chain). Authors' data handling: Amplification of reference gene primers was used by the study to estimate nucleated cell counts. Here immunoSEQ multiplex PCR was the method, and the copy in TCRdb shows in-frame clones only, minus some. V and J calls plus clone size are reproduced from that table; the DNA served to infer D and trimming. The sample lists 150,000 or so clones; around 67% were seen once. The entry originates in a study of blood T cell repertoires in COVID-19. Turning to the study itself: Material from acute and convalescent COVID-19 was sourced from the United States, Italy and Spain. Nucleic acid was either cDNA or gDNA, and it came from T cells, B-cell-depleted T cells, or PBMCs.

Germline CDR1 reads LGHNA; CDR2 reads YNFKEQ. CDR3 length: 16 amino acids. Trimming cost V 0 bases and J 6 bases, with 18 bases left between them. The chain couples TRBV4-2 to TRBJ2-7; the D gene is possibly TRBD1 (5 bases). The specimen was peripheral blood. This clonotype was sampled from a woman older than 75 with acute or convalescent COVID-19. The CDR3 here is CASSQDVYQGTGEQYF. The CDR3 DNA follows: TGTGCCAGCAGCCAAGACGTATATCAGGGAACGGGCGAGCAGTACTTC.